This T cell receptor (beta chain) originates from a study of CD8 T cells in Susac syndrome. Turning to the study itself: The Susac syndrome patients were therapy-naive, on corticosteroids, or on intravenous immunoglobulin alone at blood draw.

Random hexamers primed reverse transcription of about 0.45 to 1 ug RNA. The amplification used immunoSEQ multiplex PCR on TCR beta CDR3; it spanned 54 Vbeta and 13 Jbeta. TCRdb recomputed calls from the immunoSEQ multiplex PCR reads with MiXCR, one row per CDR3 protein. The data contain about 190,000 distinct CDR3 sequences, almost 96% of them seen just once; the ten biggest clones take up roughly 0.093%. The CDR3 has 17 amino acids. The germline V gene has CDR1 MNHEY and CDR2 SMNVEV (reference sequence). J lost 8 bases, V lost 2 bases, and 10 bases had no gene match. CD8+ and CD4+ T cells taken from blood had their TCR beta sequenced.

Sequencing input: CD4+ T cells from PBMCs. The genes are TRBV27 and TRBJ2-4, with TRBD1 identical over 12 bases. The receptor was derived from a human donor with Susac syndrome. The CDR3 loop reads CASSLHHRGTGGYIQYF. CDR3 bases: TGTGCCAGCAGTTTACACCACCGTGGGACAGGGGGCTACATTCAGTACTTC.